This T cell receptor (beta chain) was obtained from a study of T cell responses to AZD1222 COVID-19 vaccine. Study details: Investigators merged groups given second doses at roughly 4 or roughly 12 weeks.

A note on this clone: The antigen is undetermined. This specimen includes other DNA sequences encoding the same CDR3.

The repertoire was sequenced with immunoSEQ multiplex PCR; TCRdb's copy has only in-frame clones and lacks some. The sample gives about 150,000 clones, approximately 90% of which show up once; 1.5% to 2% is in the top ten. The CDR3 has 13 amino acids. Germline V gene lookup returns CDR1 SGDLS and CDR2 YYNGEE. Deletions cut 3 bases from V and 1 base from J, with 7 bases between. General study findings and limits: The repertoires were collected only after the peak T cell response.

The chain has TRBV9 and TRBJ1-1; tentatively, D is TRBD1 (5 bases). Sequenced here: peripheral blood, sampled on day 0 of AZD1222 vaccination. This clonotype was obtained from an adult in good health. The CDR3 nucleotides are TGTGCCAGCAGCGGGAGGGGGAACACTGAAGCTTTCTTT. It specifies CASSGRGNTEAFF.